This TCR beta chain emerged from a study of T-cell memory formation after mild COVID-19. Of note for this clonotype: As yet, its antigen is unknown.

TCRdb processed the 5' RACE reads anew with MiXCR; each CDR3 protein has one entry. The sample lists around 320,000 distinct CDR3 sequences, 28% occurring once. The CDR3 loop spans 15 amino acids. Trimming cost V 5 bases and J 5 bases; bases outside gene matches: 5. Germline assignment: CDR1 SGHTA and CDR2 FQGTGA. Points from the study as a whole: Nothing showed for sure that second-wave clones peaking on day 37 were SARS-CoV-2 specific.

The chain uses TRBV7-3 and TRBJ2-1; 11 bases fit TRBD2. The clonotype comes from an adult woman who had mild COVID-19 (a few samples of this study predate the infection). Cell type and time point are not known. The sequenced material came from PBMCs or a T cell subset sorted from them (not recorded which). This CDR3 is CASSLSGGVNNEQFF. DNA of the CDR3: TGTGCCAGCAGCCTTAGCGGGGGGGTAAACAATGAGCAGTTCTTC.